The 30 T cell receptor beta chains in this list originate from one sample, sequenced in a study of T cells after yellow fever vaccination. In TCRdb, the 5' RACE reads were re-called with MiXCR into one record per CDR3 protein. The data show some 420,000 distinct CDR3 sequences, with around 19% seen just once and about a sixth held by the top ten. Here the sequenced sample was PBMCs, taken before the yellow fever booster vaccination. The receptors derive from a young man who received the YFV17D yellow fever vaccine.

The chain uses TRBV4-3 and TRBJ1-2; 9 bases agree with TRBD1. V trimming: 4 bases; J trimming: 6 bases; junction bases outside the gene matches: 6. The V gene's germline CDR1 is LGHNA and CDR2 YSLEER. CDR3 length equals 14 residues. DNA of the CDR3: TGCGCCAGCAGCCCGACCCGGGACAGGGATGGCTACACCTTC. Translation gives CASSPTRDRDGYTF.

The chain has TRBV28 and TRBJ1-4; a possible D gene is TRBD1 (5 bases). Germline V CDR1 and CDR2: MDHEN, SYDVKM. Trimming cost V 4 bases and J 7 bases, with 10 bases left between them. The CDR3 is 13 amino acids. CDR3 sequence reads: CASSSGFLEKLFF. CDR3 sequence (DNA): TGTGCCAGCAGTTCAGGGTTCCTTGAAAAACTGTTTTTT.

The gene calls are TRBV10-2 and TRBJ1-2, with TRBD1 matching over 7 bases. Losses at the gene ends were 3 bases for V and 5 bases for J; bases not matched to a gene: 9. The CDR3 is 15 residues long. Germline assignment: CDR1 WSHSY and CDR2 SAAADI. The CDR3 DNA sequence: TGCGCCAGCAGTGATAGCGACAGGGTTAGGTATGGCTACACCTTC. This sequence encodes CASSDSDRVRYGYTF.

V gene TRBV4-3 combines with J gene TRBJ1-1; D unclear. The CDR3 extends over 14 amino acids. The V gene lost 5 bases and the J gene lost 1 base, with 11 bases spanning the gap. Germline values: CDR1 LGHNA, CDR2 YSLEER. Here the CDR3 DNA reads TGCGCCAGCAGCTCAAGGTGGGGGAACACTGAAGCTTTCTTT. Amino acid sequence: CASSSRWGNTEAFF.

This clonotype was seen only a few times. The chain uses TRBV18 and TRBJ2-1; D is unclear. V lost 6 bases and J lost 4, with 10 bases in between. This CDR3 has 13 amino acids. Germline V CDR1 and CDR2: KGHSH, LQKENI. The CDR3 is CASSLAAYNEQFF. As DNA, the CDR3 is TGTGCCAGCTCCTTAGCCGCGTACAATGAGCAGTTCTTC.

V usage is TRBV7-2 and J usage is TRBJ2-4, with D possibly matching TRBD2 (5 bases). V lost 5 bases to trimming and J lost 9 bases, with 14 bases between them. CDR1 is SGHTA, CDR2 FQGNSA, per germline. This CDR3 contains 13 residues. The CDR3 sequence: CASSTILTSIQYF. CDR3 bases: TGTGCCAGCAGCACCATCCTTACTAGCATTCAGTACTTC. Complete variable domain (other parts from reference TRBV7-2 and TRBJ2-4): GAGVSQSPSNKVTEKGKDVELRCDPISGHTALYWYRQSLGQGLEFLIYFQGNSAPDKSGLPSDRFSAERTGGSVSTLTIQRTQQEDSAVYLCASSTILTSIQYFGAGTRLSVL.

This clonotype turned up a few times. The CDR3 reads CASSQGWGNSKNIQYF. CDR3 DNA sequence: TGCGCCAGCAGCCAAGGTTGGGGAAACTCCAAAAACATTCAGTACTTC. The genes are TRBV4-1 and TRBJ2-4, with unresolved D. CDR1 is MGHRA, CDR2 YSYEKL, per germline. This CDR3 contains 16 residues. The V and J ends lost 1 base and 2 bases respectively, with 12 bases between them.

This clonotype is a singleton in its sample. The chain has TRBV7-2 and TRBJ2-6, with D unclear. Between the trimmed V and J ends, which lost 5 bases and 1 base, there was a span of 9 bases. This CDR3 has 15 residues. In germline, CDR1 is SGHTA, CDR2 FQGNSA. CDR3 DNA: TGTGCCAGCAGCCCCTCGTGGTCTGGGGCCAACGTCCTGACTTTC. Amino acids: CASSPSWSGANVLTF.

The V gene is TRBV7-9, the J gene TRBJ2-5; D is undetermined. CDR1 and CDR2 from the germline V gene are SEHNR and FQNEAQ (reference sequence). V was shortened by 3 bases and J by 2 bases, with 7 bases between the two germline ends. This CDR3 is 13 amino acids long. In DNA, the CDR3 is TGTGCCAGCAGCTTGTGGCATCAAGAGACCCAGTACTTC. Translating it yields CASSLWHQETQYF.

J is TRBJ2-7 and V is TRBV6-5; D may be TRBD1 (5 bases). The CDR3 extends over 13 amino acids. Trimming removed 2 bases from V and 7 bases from J, with 12 bases in between. From germline, CDR1 is MNHEY and CDR2 SVGAGI. CDR3 protein: CASSYEQGMEQYF. In DNA, the CDR3 is TGTGCCAGCAGTTACGAGCAGGGTATGGAGCAGTACTTC.

This clonotype has a single count. The chain links TRBV12-3 or TRBV12-4 to TRBJ2-2; 16 bases map to TRBD2. The trim removed 7 bases at V and 4 bases at J, leaving 6 bases unmatched. This CDR3 has 17 amino acids. CDR3 sequence: CASNPGLAGGLTGELFF. DNA for the CDR3: TGTGCCAGCAACCCGGGACTAGCGGGGGGGCTCACCGGGGAGCTGTTTTTT.

The chain employs TRBV21-1 and TRBJ2-7; the D call TRBD2 from the table was never checked on the DNA. TRBV21-1 is noted as a pseudogene. The CDR3 has 15 residues. The CDR3 nucleotides read TGTGCCAGCAGCCCGGGACTAGCGGATCTCTACGAGCAGTACGTC. Its protein product is CASSPGLADLYEQYV.

This clonotype showed up many times. This chain joins TRBV7-3 and TRBJ2-1; 7 nucleotides line up with TRBD1. V shed 1 base, J shed 0 bases, and the junction held 0 bases outside the gene matches. The CDR3 runs to 15 residues. Germline lookup yields CDR1 SGHTA and CDR2 FQGTGA. The CDR3 DNA is TGTGCCAGCAGCTTAAACAGGGGCTCCTACAATGAGCAGTTCTTC. Its translation is CASSLNRGSYNEQFF.

This clonotype was observed a few times. The genes are TRBV20-1 and TRBJ2-5; unclear D gene. CDR1 and CDR2 from the germline V gene are DFQATT and SNEGSKA (reference sequence). CDR3 length equals 13 residues. V was shortened by 1 base and J by 3 bases, with 9 bases between the two germline ends. DNA of the CDR3: TGCAGTGCTAGAGCCCCGACGAAAGAGACCCAGTACTTC. Translation gives CSARAPTKETQYF.

The chain has TRBV5-6 and TRBJ2-5; D gene uncertain. This CDR3 comprises 16 residues. V was cut by 6 bases and J by 5 bases, with 23 bases left in between. The V gene's germline CDR1 is SGHDT and CDR2 YYEEEE. CDR3 coding DNA: TGTGCCAGCACCCTAAGCCCCCGGGCCACCGCGGAGACCCAGTACTTC. Encoded protein: CASTLSPRATAETQYF.

The rearrangement uses TRBV5-4 and TRBJ1-4; unclear D gene. In germline, CDR1 is SGHNT, CDR2 YYREEE (reference sequence). The CDR3 sequence is 14 residues long. The V end lost 4 bases, the J end lost 7 bases, and 14 bases lay between the germline ends. CDR3 in amino acids: CASSPPGGSEKLFF. For the CDR3, the DNA is TGTGCCAGCAGCCCTCCGGGAGGGTCTGAAAAACTGTTTTTT. The complete variable domain, with remaining parts taken from reference TRBV5-4 and TRBJ1-4, reads ETGVTQSPTHLIKTRGQQVTLRCSSQSGHNTVSWYQQALGQGPQFIFQYYREEENGRGNFPPRFSGLQFPNYSSELNVNALELDDSALYLCASSPPGGSEKLFFGSGTQLSVL.

The sample holds many counts of this clonotype. CDR3 sequence: CASSLAEVGRKQYF. The CDR3 DNA is TGTGCCAGCAGCTTAGCGGAAGTTGGGAGAAAGCAGTACTTC. The chain employs TRBV7-8 and TRBJ2-7; D possibly corresponds to TRBD2 (5 bases). The germline CDR1 and CDR2 sequences are SGHVS and FQNEAQ. V lost 0 bases, J lost 8 bases, and 14 bases lay in between. The CDR3 runs to 14 residues. The full variable domain, completed using reference TRBV7-8 and TRBJ2-7, is GAGVSQSPRYKVAKRGQDVALRCDPISGHVSLFWYQQALGQGPEFLTYFQNEAQLDKSGLPSDRFFAERPEGSVSTLKIQRTQQEDSAVYLCASSLAEVGRKQYFGPGTRLTVT.

This clonotype occurred a few times. This chain joins TRBV20-1 and TRBJ2-1, with a possible D match to TRBD1 (6 bases). V lost 5 bases and J 8 bases, leaving 7 bases between the germline ends. Germline values: CDR1 DFQATT, CDR2 SNEGSKA (reference sequence). The CDR3 is 10 residues long. CDR3 loop: CSAGQYEQFF. In nucleotides, the CDR3 is TGCAGTGCTGGACAGTATGAGCAGTTCTTC.

This clonotype was seen only a few times. The rearrangement links TRBV12-3 or TRBV12-4 to TRBJ2-3; TRBD2 agrees at 8 bases. CDR3 size: 14 residues. Trimming cost V 4 bases and J 1 base; bases outside gene matches: 1. In DNA form, the CDR3 reads TGTGCCAGCAGTTCACTAGCGGGCACAGATACGCAGTATTTT. This translates into CASSSLAGTDTQYF.

The chain uses TRBV11-2 and TRBJ1-1, with D perhaps TRBD1 (5 bases). CDR1 SGHAT and CDR2 FQNNGV come from the germline V gene. The CDR3 consists of 13 residues. The ends were cut back, 5 bases at V and 7 bases at J, with 14 bases in the middle. The CDR3 region has the DNA TGTGCCAGCAGCACGGGGGTCCGGCGTGAAGCTTTCTTT. Protein sequence: CASSTGVRREAFF.

The rearrangement joins TRBV12-3 or TRBV12-4 to TRBJ1-2; possibly TRBD1 for D (6 bases). V was pared by 1 base and J by 5 bases, with 17 bases between. This CDR3 spans 16 amino acids. CDR3 loop: CASSLGTASRFYGYTF. DNA of the CDR3: TGTGCCAGCAGTTTAGGGACAGCGAGTCGCTTTTATGGCTACACCTTC.

This clonotype was seen more than once but under ten times. The V and J genes are TRBV7-9 and TRBJ2-3; 7 nucleotides match TRBD2. The germline gives CDR1 SEHNR, CDR2 FQNEAQ (reference sequence). The CDR3 covers 14 residues. V dropped 5 bases and J dropped 5; count of bases not matched to a gene: 7. For the CDR3, the DNA is TGTGCCAGCAGCCCACGGGAGGAACGAGATACGCAGTATTTT. It translates to CASSPREERDTQYF.

The chain uses TRBV7-6 and TRBJ1-6; D call uncertain. The V end was cut by 7 bases, the J end by 12 bases, with 13 bases between. The CDR3 consists of 12 residues. The germline V gene encodes CDR1 SGHVS and CDR2 FNYEAQ. The CDR3 protein is CASNSGSGPLHF. CDR3 sequence (DNA): TGTGCCAGCAACTCCGGCTCGGGACCCCTCCACTTT.

This clonotype was counted many times. The CDR3 nucleotides are TGTGCCAGCAGCTTTAGCGGGGGGGCCTTCGGGAATGAGCAGTTCTTC. It translates to CASSFSGGAFGNEQFF. The V gene is TRBV7-2, the J gene TRBJ2-1; 11 bases align to TRBD2. CDR3 length equals 16 residues. Germline V gene data show CDR1 as SGHTA and CDR2 as FQGNSA. Trimming cost V 3 bases and J 7 bases; bases outside gene matches: 8.

This clonotype was detected only a few times. The chain couples TRBV10-3 to TRBJ1-1; 10 nucleotides align to TRBD1. V was pared by 10 bases and J by 3 bases, with 8 bases of the junction left unmatched. Per the germline V gene, CDR1 is ENHRY and CDR2 is SYGVKD. The CDR3 has 14 amino acids. This chain's CDR3 is CASSVGTGDTEAFF. CDR3 nucleotides: TGTGCCAGTTCGGTAGGGACAGGGGACACTGAAGCTTTCTTT.

This clonotype was found a few times. The rearrangement uses TRBV7-2 and TRBJ2-4, with D possibly being TRBD2 (6 bases). This CDR3 is built from 18 residues. With 1 base removed from V and 0 bases from J, the gap between germline ends came to 16 bases. Per germline, CDR1 SGHTA and CDR2 FQGNSA. Written as DNA, the CDR3 is TGTGCCAGCAGCTTAGATCGGGGGACTCCTCTAGCCAAAAACATTCAGTACTTC. Translated: CASSLDRGTPLAKNIQYF.

CDR3 sequence (DNA): TGTGCCAGCGGTTCGACGGCGGCTTTCTTT. Translation gives CASGSTAAFF. The chain combines TRBV6-2 or TRBV6-3 with TRBJ1-1; D is undetermined. The CDR3 runs 10 residues. Trimming took off 8 bases at V and 11 bases at J, with 12 bases between the two ends. The V gene's germline CDR1 is MNHEY and CDR2 SVGEGT.

V is TRBV29-1 and J is TRBJ2-1; 9 nucleotides agree with TRBD2. The CDR3 consists of 13 residues. CDR1 and CDR2 from the germline V gene are SQVTM and ANQGSEA. The trim removed 4 bases at V and 3 bases at J, leaving 1 base unmatched. CDR3 region: CSVAAGGYNEQFF. CDR3 nucleotides: TGCAGCGTTGCAGCGGGGGGCTACAATGAGCAGTTCTTC.

This clonotype was detected many times. The J gene is TRBJ2-1, the V gene TRBV7-2; 12 bases map to TRBD2. Germline loops: CDR1 SGHTA, CDR2 FQGNSA. Germline trimming cut 4 bases from V and 2 bases from J; bases unmatched to any gene: 0. This CDR3 contains 15 residues. The CDR3 reads CASSSSGGAYNEQFF. In DNA, the CDR3 is TGTGCCAGCAGCTCTAGCGGGGGGGCCTACAATGAGCAGTTCTTC.

The table lists this clonotype with many counts. The chain has TRBV12-3 or TRBV12-4 and TRBJ2-1; 9 bases line up with TRBD1. Trimming cost V 7 bases and J 5 bases; bases outside gene matches: 6. This CDR3 region has 14 residues. CDR3 sequence: CASTLGTGNNEQFF. CDR3 DNA: TGTGCCAGCACCCTAGGGACAGGGAACAATGAGCAGTTCTTC.